This T cell receptor (beta chain) came from a study of regulatory T cells in long-lasting Graves disease. CDR3 regions were amplified by Arm-PCR using iRepertoire HTBI primers to build TCR beta libraries. TCRdb used MiXCR to reprocess the multiplex PCR reads, holding one entry per CDR3 protein. The sample yields roughly 420,000 distinct CDR3 sequences, roughly 17% seen once. In this sample, this clonotype turned up many times. Time point: newly diagnosed GD, antithyroid drugs for less than 3 months. Construction of the TCR library relied on RNA isolated from PBMCs. Trimming removed 7 bases from V and 5 bases from J, with 12 bases in between. Germline CDR1 and CDR2: SEHNR and FQNEAQ (reference sequence). This CDR3 is built from 12 residues. The sample was also reused in another study, on T cells in Graves' hyperthyroidism and ophthalmopathy.

This TCR was recovered from a woman aged 25-40 years with Graves disease. The genes are TRBV7-9 and TRBJ2-7; perhaps TRBD2 as D (6 bases). The material was peripheral blood mononuclear cells (PBMCs), obtained at new diagnosis, from a patient treated with antithyroid drugs. The CDR3 coding sequence is TGTGCCAGCACATTGGGGGGTGACGAGCAGTACTTC. It is translated as CASTLGGDEQYF.